What follows is one T cell receptor beta chain and its context. Using immunoSEQ multiplex PCR, the repertoire was profiled, and TCRdb retains in-frame clones only, with some absent. The sample yields roughly 99,000 clones, 86% seen once. This record belongs to a study of preoperative IRX-2 immunotherapy in early breast cancer. Trimming left V 5 bases short and J 3 bases short, with 13 bases between. Germline V gene sequence: CDR1 SGHVS, CDR2 FNYEAQ. The CDR3 runs 14 residues. Treatment of the sample: preoperative locoregional IRX-2 cytokine immunotherapy. Samples came from a phase Ib trial of preoperative locoregional IRX-2 cytokine immunotherapy.

This TCR was recovered from a human donor with breast cancer. The chain is built from TRBV7-6 and TRBJ1-1; D is uncertain. Sequences were derived from tumor tissue, sampled after IRX-2 immunotherapy. The CDR3 region has the DNA TGTGCCAGCAGCCCAGACCATGGGCACACTGAAGCTTTCTTT. Its translation is CASSPDHGHTEAFF.